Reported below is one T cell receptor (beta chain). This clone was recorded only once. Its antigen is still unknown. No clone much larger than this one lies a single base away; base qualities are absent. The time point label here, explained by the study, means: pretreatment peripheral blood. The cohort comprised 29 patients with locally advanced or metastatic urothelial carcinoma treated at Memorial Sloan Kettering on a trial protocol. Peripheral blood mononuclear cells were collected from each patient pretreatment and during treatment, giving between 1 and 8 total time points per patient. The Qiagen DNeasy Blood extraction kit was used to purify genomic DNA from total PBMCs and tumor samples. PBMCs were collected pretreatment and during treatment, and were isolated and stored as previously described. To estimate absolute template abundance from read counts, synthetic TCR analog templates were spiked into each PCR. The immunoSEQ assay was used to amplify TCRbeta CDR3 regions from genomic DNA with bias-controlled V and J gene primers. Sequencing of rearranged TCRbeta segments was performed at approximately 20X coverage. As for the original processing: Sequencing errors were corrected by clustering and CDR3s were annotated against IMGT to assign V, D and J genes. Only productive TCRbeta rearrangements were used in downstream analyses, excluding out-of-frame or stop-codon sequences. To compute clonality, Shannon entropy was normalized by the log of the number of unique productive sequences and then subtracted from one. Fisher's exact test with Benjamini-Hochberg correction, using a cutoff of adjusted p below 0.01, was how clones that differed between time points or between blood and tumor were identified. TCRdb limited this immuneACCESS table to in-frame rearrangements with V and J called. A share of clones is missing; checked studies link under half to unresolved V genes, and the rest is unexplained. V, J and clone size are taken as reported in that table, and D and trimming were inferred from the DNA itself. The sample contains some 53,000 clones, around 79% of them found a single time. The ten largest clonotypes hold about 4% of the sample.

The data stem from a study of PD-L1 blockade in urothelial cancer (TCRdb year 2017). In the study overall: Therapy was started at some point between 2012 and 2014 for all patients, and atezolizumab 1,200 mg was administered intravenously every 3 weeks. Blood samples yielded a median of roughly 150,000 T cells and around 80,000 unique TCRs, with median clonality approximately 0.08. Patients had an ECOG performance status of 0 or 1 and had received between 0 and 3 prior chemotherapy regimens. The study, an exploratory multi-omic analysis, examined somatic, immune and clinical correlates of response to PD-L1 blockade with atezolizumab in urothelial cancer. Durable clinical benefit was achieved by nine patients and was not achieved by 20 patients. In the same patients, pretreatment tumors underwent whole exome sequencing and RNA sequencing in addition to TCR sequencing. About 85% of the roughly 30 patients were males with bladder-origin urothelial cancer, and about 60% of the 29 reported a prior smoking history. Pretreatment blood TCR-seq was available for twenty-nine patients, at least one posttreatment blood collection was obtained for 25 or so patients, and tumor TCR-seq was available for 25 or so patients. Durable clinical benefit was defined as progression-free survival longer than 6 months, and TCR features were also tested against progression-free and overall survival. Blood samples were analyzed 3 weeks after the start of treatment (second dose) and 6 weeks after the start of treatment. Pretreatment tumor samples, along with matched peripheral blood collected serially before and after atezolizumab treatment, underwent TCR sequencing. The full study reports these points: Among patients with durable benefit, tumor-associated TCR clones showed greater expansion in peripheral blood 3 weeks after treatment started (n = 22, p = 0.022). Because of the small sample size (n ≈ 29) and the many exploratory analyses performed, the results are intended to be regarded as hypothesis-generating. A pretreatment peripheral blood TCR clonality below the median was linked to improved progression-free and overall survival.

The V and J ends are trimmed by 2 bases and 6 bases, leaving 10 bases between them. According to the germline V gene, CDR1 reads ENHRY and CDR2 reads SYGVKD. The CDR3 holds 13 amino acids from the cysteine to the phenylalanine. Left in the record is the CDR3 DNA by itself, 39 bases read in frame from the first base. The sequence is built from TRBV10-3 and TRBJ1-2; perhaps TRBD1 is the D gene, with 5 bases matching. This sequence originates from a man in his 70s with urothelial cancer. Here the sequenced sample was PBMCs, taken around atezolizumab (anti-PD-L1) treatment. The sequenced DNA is TGTGCCATCAGTGAGAGGGGATTGGATGGCTACACCTTC. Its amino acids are CAISERGLDGYTF.